A single sample is the source of the 8 T cell receptor beta chains below, sequenced in a study of cytomegalovirus exposure and HLA in healthy donors. The study ran its PCR with 60 Vbeta and 13 Jbeta primers. The repertoire was sequenced with immunoSEQ multiplex PCR; TCRdb's copy has only in-frame clones and lacks some. Among fewer than 110,000 clones, over 70% were seen once, and the ten largest hold around 2.4%. The sequencing sample was made of PBMCs. Receptor source: a young man in good health and CMV-seronegative.

The chain couples TRBV18 to TRBJ2-2, with a possible D match to TRBD1 (5 bases). Per germline, CDR1 KGHSH and CDR2 LQKENI. V dropped 1 base and J dropped 1 base, with 7 bases sitting between them. This CDR3 has 15 amino acids. This CDR3 reads CASSPLTVNTGELFF. The CDR3 DNA follows: TGTGCCAGCTCACCACTGACAGTGAACACCGGGGAGCTGTTTTTT.

The rearrangement joins TRBV10-1 to TRBJ1-2; possible D gene TRBD1, 6 bases. This CDR3 spans 14 amino acids. Trimming cost V 5 bases and J 4 bases, with 14 bases left between them. Germline CDR1 and CDR2: WNHNN and SYGVQD (reference sequence). In nucleotides, the CDR3 is TGCGCCAGCAGTCCTGCAGGGGACCTCTATGGCTACACCTTC. Translated, it gives CASSPAGDLYGYTF.

The rearrangement uses TRBV30 and TRBJ2-1; TRBD2 aligns across 8 bases. The V gene end was trimmed by 5 bases and the J gene end by 8 bases; junction bases not matched to a gene: 2. The germline CDR1 and CDR2 sequences are GTSNPN and SVGIG (reference sequence). The CDR3 is 11 amino acids. CDR3 DNA sequence: TGTGCCTGGGACGGGGGGGATGAGCAGTTCTTC. Translated: CAWDGGDEQFF. Full variable domain (remainder filled in from reference TRBV30 and TRBJ2-1): SQTIHQWPATLVQPVGSPLSLECTVEGTSNPNLYWYRQAAGRGLQLLFYSVGIGQISSEVPQNLSASRPQDRQFILSSKKLLLSDSGFYLCAWDGGDEQFFGPGTRLTVL.

The chain carries TRBV5-4 and TRBJ2-7; unclear D gene. The CDR3 loop spans 14 amino acids. V was trimmed by 2 bases and J by 2 bases, leaving 11 bases between them. CDR1 and CDR2 from the germline V gene are SGHNT and YYREEE (reference sequence). CDR3 residues: CASSFSSEAYEQYF. CDR3 nucleotide sequence: TGTGCCAGCAGCTTCAGCTCCGAGGCCTACGAGCAGTACTTC.

This clone was counted once. This chain uses TRBV29-1 with TRBJ1-2; 7 bases agree with TRBD1. The germline CDR1 and CDR2 sequences are SQVTM and ANQGSEA. V lost 7 bases, J lost 7 bases, and 18 bases stayed unmatched. The CDR3 covers 15 residues. CDR3 sequence reads: CSAETGTWGKGGYTF. In nucleotides, the CDR3 is TGCAGCGCAGAGACAGGGACTTGGGGCAAGGGTGGCTACACCTTC.

This chain joins TRBV14 and TRBJ2-2; D unclear. Trimming removed 4 bases from V and 0 bases from J, with 12 bases in between. CDR1 SGHDN and CDR2 FVKESK come from the germline V gene. The CDR3 is made up of 16 amino acids. This CDR3 reads CASSPSLHPNTGELFF. DNA of the CDR3: TGTGCCAGCAGCCCATCACTACACCCGAACACCGGGGAGCTGTTTTTT.

The V gene is TRBV13, the J gene TRBJ2-1; TRBD2 aligns across 7 bases. The CDR3 is 16 amino acids. Looked up from germline, CDR1 is PRHDT and CDR2 is FYEKMQ (reference sequence). V trimming: 5 bases; J trimming: 6 bases; junction bases outside the gene matches: 13. CDR3 amino acids: CASSPTGTKVRNEQFF. The CDR3 DNA reads TGTGCCAGCAGCCCAACCGGGACTAAGGTCCGCAATGAGCAGTTCTTC.

The rearrangement joins TRBV29-1 to TRBJ2-4; D might be TRBD1 (5 bases). This CDR3 is 13 amino acids long. V was shortened by 4 bases and J by 0 bases, with 7 bases between the two germline ends. Germline V gene data show CDR1 as SQVTM and CDR2 as ANQGSEA. CDR3 DNA: TGCAGCGTTGGCCAGGGAGCCAAAAACATTCAGTACTTC. The encoded protein is CSVGQGAKNIQYF.